This T cell receptor (beta chain) is from a study of CD8+ T cells in alopecia areata. Study information: The study gave treated patients oral tofacitinib at 5 to 10 mg twice daily. Affected scalp percentage set treated patients' severity scores.

Described treatment: oral pan-JAK inhibitor, 5-10 mg twice daily. Patients with alopecia areata provided lesional scalp punch biopsies as well as peripheral blood. In each case, RNA was isolated and then reverse transcribed into cDNA as the sequencing template. Here immunoSEQ multiplex PCR was the method, and the copy in TCRdb shows in-frame clones only, minus some. The sample has more than 90,000 clones; 60% to 65% are singletons. Overall study findings and caveats: Scalp clonality, along with expanded CD8+ clones among the top 100, was significantly decreased by tofacitinib.

The CDR3 is 16 residues long. Germline CDR1 is LNHDA and CDR2 is SQIVND (reference sequence). Trimming cost V 3 bases and J 0 bases, with 14 bases left between them. Details on this clone: The antigen remains unidentified.

The V gene is TRBV19, the J gene TRBJ1-1, with D maybe TRBD1 (5 bases). The sample in question was CD8+ T cells sorted from blood, obtained at week 4, from a patient treated with tofacitinib. This TCR came from a human donor with alopecia areata. The CDR3 DNA sequence: TGTGCCAGTAGTATGATGAGGGGAGCAATGAACACTGAAGCTTTCTTT. Translation: CASSMMRGAMNTEAFF.